The 22 T cell receptor beta chains below were found in one sample sequenced in a study of T cells in Graves' hyperthyroidism and ophthalmopathy. TCR beta CDR3 regions were amplified from RNA. The HTBI primer set was used in a first-round RT-PCR of the TCR CDR3. Each CDR3 protein gets one entry after TCRdb re-called the multiplex PCR reads with MiXCR. The data show hundreds of thousands of distinct CDR3 sequences, 16% seen once. The sequencing sample was made of blood. The source is a woman between 18 and 30 years old with Graves' hyperthyroidism.

This clonotype was detected many times. This sequence joins TRBV11-3 and TRBJ2-5, with 12 bases identical to TRBD1. Germline assignment: CDR1 SGHNT and CDR2 YENEEA. The V and J ends lost 1 base and 4 bases, in that order; junction bases with no gene match: 1. The CDR3 extends over 15 amino acids. CDR3: CASSLGDRGRETQYF. In DNA form, the CDR3 reads TGTGCCAGCAGCTTAGGGGACAGGGGGCGAGAGACCCAGTACTTC.

The chain is built from TRBV18 and TRBJ2-1; D tentatively reads TRBD1 or TRBD2 (5 bases each). The CDR3 covers 14 residues. The V end lost 2 bases, the J end lost 10 bases, and 15 bases lay between the germline ends. CDR1 is KGHSH and CDR2 is LQKENI in the germline V gene. As DNA, the CDR3 is TGTGCCAGCTCACCAATCGGGCAGAGGGGCGAGCAGTTCTTC. This codes for CASSPIGQRGEQFF.

This rearrangement joins TRBV28 to TRBJ1-1, with 7 bases fitting TRBD1. In germline, CDR1 is MDHEN, CDR2 SYDVKM. The length of the CDR3 is 13 residues. V lost 4 bases and J lost 10; bases outside the gene matches: 9. The CDR3 coding sequence is TGTGCCAGCAGTTCTAACAGGGGAGGAAGAGCTTTCTTT. Translation: CASSSNRGGRAFF.

This clonotype was counted only a few times. The genes are TRBV20-1 and TRBJ2-3, with a possible D match to TRBD1 (5 bases). The CDR3 is 12 residues long. V was clipped by 6 bases and J by 8 bases, with 15 bases between them. The germline CDR1 and CDR2 sequences are DFQATT and SNEGSKA (reference sequence). CDR3: CSARAPGFTQYF. The CDR3 region has the DNA TGCAGTGCCAGGGCCCCCGGGTTTACGCAGTATTTT.

This clonotype was picked up a small number of times. The V call is TRBV20-1, the J call TRBJ2-7; TRBD1 aligns across 10 bases. The length of the CDR3 is 13 residues. The V gene's germline CDR1 is DFQATT and CDR2 SNEGSKA (reference sequence). V lost 5 bases and J lost 6; bases outside the gene matches: 7. CDR3 bases: TGCAGTGCTCAGGGACAGGGGTTTTTCGAGCAGTACTTC. Amino acids: CSAQGQGFFEQYF.

On this clonotype itself: One end of the junction varies from germline; a read error may be responsible. The genes are TRBV20-1 and TRBJ2-2; tentatively, D is TRBD1 or TRBD2 (5 bases each). CDR3 length: 14 amino acids. From germline, CDR1 is DFQATT and CDR2 SNEGSKA (reference sequence). The chain's CDR3 is CSARDSGSTGELFF. CDR3 bases: TGCAGTGCCAGAGACAGCGGAAGCACCGGGGAGCTGTTTTTT.

This clonotype was counted between two and nine times. The chain couples TRBV4-2 to TRBJ2-7; 11 nucleotides align to TRBD2. The ends lost 5 bases at V and 2 bases at J; junction bases unmatched: 8. The CDR3 totals 16 residues. Germline V gene data show CDR1 as LGHNA and CDR2 as YNFKEQ. The CDR3 sequence is CASSGAGTSGPYEQYF. Written as DNA, the CDR3 is TGTGCCAGCAGCGGAGCCGGGACTAGCGGACCCTACGAGCAGTACTTC.

This clonotype was observed a single time. The chain carries TRBV6-2 or TRBV6-3 and TRBJ2-7; the D is unclear. V lost 0 bases to trimming and J lost 9 bases, with 6 bases between them. Germline V gene sequence: CDR1 MNHEY, CDR2 SVGEGT. This CDR3 spans 11 amino acids. The CDR3: CASSYSARQYF. CDR3 in DNA: TGTGCCAGCAGTTACTCCGCAAGGCAGTACTTC.

This clonotype was seen ten or more times. The gene calls are TRBV7-6 and TRBJ2-3; D might be TRBD2 (6 bases). V was shortened by 8 bases and J by 0 bases, with 12 bases between the two germline ends. The CDR3 totals 14 residues. The germline gives CDR1 SGHVS, CDR2 FNYEAQ. CDR3 in DNA: TGTGCCAGCCGGCCGGGGACTAGCACAGATACGCAGTATTTT. Encoded protein: CASRPGTSTDTQYF.

At least ten counts were recorded for this clonotype. The chain links TRBV20-1 to TRBJ2-7; a weak D match, TRBD2 (6 bases). The CDR3 has 14 residues. From germline, CDR1 is DFQATT and CDR2 SNEGSKA (reference sequence). V shed 1 base and J shed 3 bases, with 13 bases lying between them. The CDR3 sequence: CSARVGADYYEQYF. The CDR3 DNA is TGCAGTGCTAGAGTAGGGGCGGACTACTACGAGCAGTACTTC.

This clonotype has a count of ten or more. The chain uses TRBV11-2 and TRBJ2-5; the match to TRBD1 covers 8 bases. Germline CDR1 reads SGHAT; CDR2 reads FQNNGV. The ends lost 1 base at V and 2 bases at J; junction bases unmatched: 3. This CDR3 has 15 amino acids. The CDR3 DNA reads TGTGCCAGCAGCTTAGGGACAGGGACTCAAGAGACCCAGTACTTC. Translating gives CASSLGTGTQETQYF.

The chain combines TRBV6-1 with TRBJ1-4; possibly TRBD1 for D (5 bases). The CDR3 runs 14 residues. The germline V gene has CDR1 MNHNS and CDR2 SASEGT. The V gene lost 1 base and the J gene lost 8 bases, with 11 bases spanning the gap. This CDR3 reads CASSEGGVREKLFF. The DNA of the CDR3 is TGTGCCAGCAGTGAAGGAGGGGTTCGGGAAAAACTGTTTTTT.

This clonotype showed up many times. The gene calls are TRBV7-9 and TRBJ2-3, with TRBD2 identical over 13 bases. This CDR3 contains 15 residues. Germline V lookup: CDR1 SEHNR, CDR2 FQNEAQ (reference sequence). Trimming cost V 6 bases and J 7 bases; bases outside gene matches: 7. The CDR3 region is CASRLTSGRGNTQYF. As DNA, the CDR3 is TGTGCCAGCAGACTAACTAGCGGGAGGGGGAATACGCAGTATTTT.

This clonotype has at least ten counts. The chain couples TRBV7-2 to TRBJ1-1, with a weak D call TRBD1 (6 bases). With 5 bases removed from V and 6 bases from J, the gap between germline ends came to 13 bases. Looked up from germline, CDR1 is SGHTA and CDR2 is FQGNSA. The CDR3 loop spans 13 amino acids. The DNA for the CDR3 is TGTGCCAGCAGCCTACCGGGACACCCTGAAGCTTTCTTT. It encodes CASSLPGHPEAFF.

Ten or more counts support this clonotype. V gene TRBV5-1 combines with J gene TRBJ2-7; TRBD2 might be the D (5 bases). This CDR3 is 15 amino acids long. Between the trimmed V and J ends, which lost 2 bases and 2 bases, there was a span of 14 bases. The germline CDR1 and CDR2 sequences are SGHRS and YFSETQ. The CDR3 DNA sequence: TGCGCCAGCAGCTTCACGACGGGGAAAACCTACGAGCAGTACTTC. Translating it yields CASSFTTGKTYEQYF.

The V and J genes are TRBV29-1 and TRBJ1-2, with TRBD1 identical over 8 bases. The CDR3 is 10 residues long. After removal of 8 bases from V and 8 bases from J, the junction contained 4 bases not matched to a gene. Looked up from germline, CDR1 is SQVTM and CDR2 is ANQGSEA. The CDR3, as DNA: TGCAGCTCGGACAGGGACGGCTACACCTTC. It codes for CSSDRDGYTF.

The chain uses TRBV5-1 and TRBJ1-3; 9 bases are a match to TRBD1. This CDR3 region has 17 residues. CDR1 is SGHRS and CDR2 is YFSETQ in the germline V gene. The V segment lost 1 base and the J segment 1 base; nucleotides outside the gene matches: 6. The DNA for the CDR3 is TGCGCCAGCAGCTTGAGTGGACAGGGGTTATCTGGAAACACCATATATTTT. It is translated as CASSLSGQGLSGNTIYF. Filled out from reference TRBV5-1 and TRBJ1-3, the complete variable domain reads KAGVTQTPRYLIKTRGQQVTLSCSPISGHRSVSWYQQTPGQGLQFLFEYFSETQRNKGNFPGRFSGRQFSNSRSEMNVSTLELGDSALYLCASSLSGQGLSGNTIYFGEGSWLTVV.

In this sample, this clonotype turned up many times. The chain recombines TRBV6-1 with TRBJ2-4; 7 bases are a match to TRBD2. V shed 5 bases and J 4 bases; nucleotides not matched to a gene: 17. This CDR3 is built from 18 residues. Germline V gives CDR1 MNHNS, CDR2 SASEGT. Written as DNA, the CDR3 is TGTGCCAGCAGTCAACCTCTAGGACTAGTTAGGTCAAAAAACATTCAGTACTTC. Amino acid sequence: CASSQPLGLVRSKNIQYF.

This clonotype was detected only a few times. The chain has TRBV5-4 and TRBJ2-4; D may be TRBD1 (6 bases). V was pared by 2 bases and J by 0 bases, with 9 bases between. Per the germline V gene, CDR1 is SGHNT and CDR2 is YYREEE (reference sequence). CDR3 length: 15 residues. The CDR3 coding sequence is TGTGCCAGCAGCTTAGCAGGGGAAGCCAAAAACATTCAGTACTTC. This encodes CASSLAGEAKNIQYF.

The chain couples TRBV11-2 to TRBJ1-1; no clear D. This CDR3 spans 13 amino acids. Germline V gene lookup returns CDR1 SGHAT and CDR2 FQNNGV. Trimming removed 0 bases at V and 5 bases at J, with 7 bases between. The CDR3 DNA sequence: TGTGCCAGCAGCTTAGAGTGGGCGACTGAAGCTTTCTTT. This encodes CASSLEWATEAFF.

The DNA of the CDR3 is TGTGCCAGCACCCTGGTGGGGGACGTTCGTGAAAAACTGTTTTTT. Its protein product is CASTLVGDVREKLFF. V gene TRBV12-3 or TRBV12-4 combines with J gene TRBJ1-4; tentatively, D is TRBD1 (5 bases). V dropped 7 bases and J dropped 7 bases, with 19 bases sitting between them. The CDR3 has 15 residues.

This clonotype was picked up many times. The chain combines TRBV2 with TRBJ1-2, with D tentatively TRBD1 (6 bases). CDR3 length: 12 amino acids. The ends were cut back, 8 bases at V and 4 bases at J, with 11 bases in the middle. Germline CDR1 is SNHLY and CDR2 is FYNNEI. CDR3: CASVGGGYGYTF. CDR3 nucleotide sequence: TGTGCCAGCGTAGGGGGTGGCTATGGCTACACCTTC. Filled out from reference TRBV2 and TRBJ1-2, the complete variable domain reads EPEVTQTPSHQVTQMGQEVILRCVPISNHLYFYWYRQILGQKVEFLVSFYNNEISEKSEIFDDQFSVERPDGSNFTLKIRSTKLEDSAMYFCASVGGGYGYTFGSGTRLTVV.